This T cell receptor (beta chain) was recorded in a study of CD8+CD57+ T cells in acquired aplastic anemia. The study, taken as a whole, reports: Roughly 31 CD8+ CDR3 sequences were shared between patients and controls.

The CDR3 extends over 15 amino acids. V dropped 5 bases and J dropped 3 bases, with 16 bases sitting between them. Germline CDR1 and CDR2: SNHLY and FYNNEI. An expansion of CD8+CD57+ cells by flow cytometry had been shown in patients chosen for sequencing. Notes on this clonotype: Antigen: not known.

The use of genomic DNA as template underpinned the TCR beta VDJ and CDR3 profiling. MiXCR, run by TCRdb on the reads, gives a single entry per CDR3 protein. Found here are a few hundred thousand distinct CDR3 sequences, roughly 45% of them singletons; the top ten hold less than 20%. The sequence came from a human donor with aplastic anemia. The material sequenced was sorted CD4+, CD8+, or CD8+CD57+ T cells (not recorded which) from PBMCs. The V call is TRBV2, the J call TRBJ1-2; tentative D call: TRBD1 (5 bases). This chain's CDR3 is CASSRTRGTYYGYTF. CDR3 DNA: TGTGCCAGCAGTCGGACCCGGGGGACGTACTATGGCTACACCTTC.